This entry features one T cell receptor beta chain sequence. The data were obtained in a study of blood T cells in healthy people across ages. Sample-barcoded 5' priming and a J-beta primer mix drove a second PCR of 7 to 11 cycles. A single record per CDR3 protein comes from TCRdb applying MiXCR to the 5' RACE reads. The data contain roughly 1.5 million distinct CDR3 sequences, approximately 43% of them singletons. Researchers isolated at least 7 million PBMCs per sample. The sample comprised blood. The clonotype comes from a woman under 30 in good health.

CDR3 DNA: TGTGCCAGCATCCCCGCGTGGGGAGAGACCCAGTACTTC. This codes for CASIPAWGETQYF. The chain combines TRBV7-9 with TRBJ2-5; D gene uncertain. CDR1 SEHNR and CDR2 FQNEAQ come from the germline V gene (reference sequence). This CDR3 spans 13 amino acids. The V end lost 7 bases, the J end lost 4 bases, and 13 bases lay between the germline ends.